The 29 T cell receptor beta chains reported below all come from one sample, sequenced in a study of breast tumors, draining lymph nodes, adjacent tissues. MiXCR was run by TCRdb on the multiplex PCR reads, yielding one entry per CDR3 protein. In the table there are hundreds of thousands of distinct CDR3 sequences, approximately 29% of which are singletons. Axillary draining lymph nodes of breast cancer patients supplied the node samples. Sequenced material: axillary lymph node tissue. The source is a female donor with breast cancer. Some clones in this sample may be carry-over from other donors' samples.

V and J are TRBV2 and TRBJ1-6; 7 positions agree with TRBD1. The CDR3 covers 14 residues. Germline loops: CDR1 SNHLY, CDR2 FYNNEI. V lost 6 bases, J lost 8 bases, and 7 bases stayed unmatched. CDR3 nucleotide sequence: TGTGCCAGCAGCCGACAGGGCGAGCATTCACCCCTCCACTTT. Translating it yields CASSRQGEHSPLHF.

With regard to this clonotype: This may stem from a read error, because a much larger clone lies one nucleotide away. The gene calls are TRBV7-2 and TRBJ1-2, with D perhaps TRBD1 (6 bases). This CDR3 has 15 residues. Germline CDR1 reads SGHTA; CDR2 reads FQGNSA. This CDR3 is CASSPGGGQSEGYPF. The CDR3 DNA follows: TGTGCCAGCAGCCCTGGGGGGGGGCAGTCCGAGGGCTACCCCTTC.

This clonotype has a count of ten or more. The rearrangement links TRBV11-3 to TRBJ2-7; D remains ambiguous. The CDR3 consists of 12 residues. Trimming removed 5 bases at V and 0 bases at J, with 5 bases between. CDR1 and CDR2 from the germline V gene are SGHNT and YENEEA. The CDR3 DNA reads TGTGCCAGCAGCGCCGCCTCCTACGAGCAGTACTTC. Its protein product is CASSAASYEQYF.

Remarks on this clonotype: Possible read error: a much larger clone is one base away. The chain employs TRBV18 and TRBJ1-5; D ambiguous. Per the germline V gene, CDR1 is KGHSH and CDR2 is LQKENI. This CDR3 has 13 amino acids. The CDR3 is CASLPVGNQPQHF. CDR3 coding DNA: TGTGCCAGCTTACCAGTGGGCAATCAGCCCCAGCATTTT.

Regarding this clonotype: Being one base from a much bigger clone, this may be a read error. The CDR3 sequence: CSALSSHINEQLF. The CDR3 DNA follows: TGCAGTGCTCTCAGCTCCCATATCAATGAGCAGCTCTTC. The chain carries TRBV20-1 and TRBJ2-1; D gene unclear. The V gene's germline CDR1 is DFQATT and CDR2 SNEGSKA (reference sequence). The CDR3 is 13 amino acids.

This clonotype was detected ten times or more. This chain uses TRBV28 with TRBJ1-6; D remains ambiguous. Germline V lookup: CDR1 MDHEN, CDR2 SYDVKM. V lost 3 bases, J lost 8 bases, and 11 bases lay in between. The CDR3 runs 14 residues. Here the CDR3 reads CASSLVGSYSPLHF. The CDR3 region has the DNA TGTGCCAGCAGTTTGGTAGGGAGCTATTCACCCCTCCACTTT.

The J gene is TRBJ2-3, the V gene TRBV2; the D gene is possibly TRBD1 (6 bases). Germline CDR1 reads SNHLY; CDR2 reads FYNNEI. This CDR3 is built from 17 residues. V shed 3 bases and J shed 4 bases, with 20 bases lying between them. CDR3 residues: CASSDSGQYYSPDTQYF. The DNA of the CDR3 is TGTGCCAGCAGTGATTCAGGACAGTACTACTCGCCAGATACGCAGTATTTT.

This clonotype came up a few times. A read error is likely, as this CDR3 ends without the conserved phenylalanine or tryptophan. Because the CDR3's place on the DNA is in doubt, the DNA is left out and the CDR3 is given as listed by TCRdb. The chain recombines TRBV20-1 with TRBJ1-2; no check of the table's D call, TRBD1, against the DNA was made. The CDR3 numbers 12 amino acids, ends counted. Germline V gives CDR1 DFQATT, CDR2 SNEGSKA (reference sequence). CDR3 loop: CSARDRGAGSTL.

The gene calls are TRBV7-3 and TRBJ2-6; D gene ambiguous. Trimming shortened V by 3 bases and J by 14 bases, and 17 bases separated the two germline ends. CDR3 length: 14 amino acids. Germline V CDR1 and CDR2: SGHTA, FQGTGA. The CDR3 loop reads CASSLSTTDQLLTF. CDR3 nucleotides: TGTGCCAGCAGCTTGTCGACAACGGACCAACTCCTGACTTTC.

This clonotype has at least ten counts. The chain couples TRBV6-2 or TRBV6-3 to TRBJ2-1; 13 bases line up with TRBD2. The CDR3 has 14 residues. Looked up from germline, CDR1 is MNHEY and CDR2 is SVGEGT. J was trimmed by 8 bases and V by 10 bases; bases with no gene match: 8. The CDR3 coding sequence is TGTGCCACCGGACTAGCGGGAGAAAGCGATGAGCAGTTCTTC. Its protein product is CATGLAGESDEQFF.

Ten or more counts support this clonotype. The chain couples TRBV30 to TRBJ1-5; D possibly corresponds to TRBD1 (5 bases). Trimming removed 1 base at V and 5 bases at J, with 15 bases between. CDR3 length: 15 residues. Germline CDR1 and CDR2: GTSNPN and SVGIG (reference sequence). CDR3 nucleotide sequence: TGTGCCTGGAGTGGGGGGGACGGATCGGATCAGCCCCAGCATTTT. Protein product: CAWSGGDGSDQPQHF.

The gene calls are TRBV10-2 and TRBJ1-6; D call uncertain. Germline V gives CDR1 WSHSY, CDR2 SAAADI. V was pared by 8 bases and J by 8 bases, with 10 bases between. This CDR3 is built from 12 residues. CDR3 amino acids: CASSEEYSPLHF. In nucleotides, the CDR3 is TGCGCCAGCTCCGAAGAGTATTCACCCCTCCACTTT.

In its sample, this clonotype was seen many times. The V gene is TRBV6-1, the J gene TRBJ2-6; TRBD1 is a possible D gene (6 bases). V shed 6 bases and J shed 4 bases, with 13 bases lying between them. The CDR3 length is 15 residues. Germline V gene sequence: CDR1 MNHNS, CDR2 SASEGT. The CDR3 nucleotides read TGTGCCAGCAGCCCCGCAGGGGCAGGGGCCAACGTCCTGACTTTC. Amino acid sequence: CASSPAGAGANVLTF.

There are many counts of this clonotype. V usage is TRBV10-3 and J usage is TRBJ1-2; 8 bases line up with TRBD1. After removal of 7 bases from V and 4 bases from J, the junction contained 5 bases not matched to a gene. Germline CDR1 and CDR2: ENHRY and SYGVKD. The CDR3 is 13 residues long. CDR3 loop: CAIKGTGPYGYTF. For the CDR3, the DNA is TGTGCCATCAAAGGGACAGGACCCTATGGCTACACCTTC.

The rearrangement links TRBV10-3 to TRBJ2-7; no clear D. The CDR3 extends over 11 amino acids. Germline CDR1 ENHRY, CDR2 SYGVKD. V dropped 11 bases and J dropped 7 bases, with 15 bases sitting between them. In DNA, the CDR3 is TGTGCCCCCCCCTCCTATCAAGAGCAGTACTTC. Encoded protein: CAPPSYQEQYF.

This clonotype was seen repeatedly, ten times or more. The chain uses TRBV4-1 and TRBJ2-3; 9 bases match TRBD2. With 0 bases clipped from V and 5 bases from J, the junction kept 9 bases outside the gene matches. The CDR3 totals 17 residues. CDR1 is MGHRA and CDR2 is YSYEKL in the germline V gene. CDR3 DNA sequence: TGCGCCAGCAGCCAAGATCTTGGGGCGGGAGGGAAAGATACGCAGTATTTT. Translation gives CASSQDLGAGGKDTQYF.

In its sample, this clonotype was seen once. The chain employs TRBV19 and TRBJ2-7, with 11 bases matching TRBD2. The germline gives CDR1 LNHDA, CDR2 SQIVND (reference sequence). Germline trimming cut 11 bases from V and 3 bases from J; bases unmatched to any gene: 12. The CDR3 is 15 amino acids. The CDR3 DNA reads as TGTGCCCGCGGTCTTCTAGCGGGAGGAGGCTACGAGCAGTACTTC. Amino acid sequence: CARGLLAGGGYEQYF.

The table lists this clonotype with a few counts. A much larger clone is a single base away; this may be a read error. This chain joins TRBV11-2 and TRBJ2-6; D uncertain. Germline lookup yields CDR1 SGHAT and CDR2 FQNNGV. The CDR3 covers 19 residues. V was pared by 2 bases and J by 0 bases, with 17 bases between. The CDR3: CASSLILGAFSSGANVLTF. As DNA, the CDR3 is TGTGCCAGCAGCTTAATTCTGGGCGCATTTAGCTCTGGGGCCAACGTCCTGACTTTC. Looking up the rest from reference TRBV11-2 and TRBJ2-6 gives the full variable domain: EAGVAQSPRYKIIEKRQSVAFWCNPISGHATLYWYQQILGQGPKLLIQFQNNGVVDDSQLPKDRFSAERLKGVDSTLKIQPAKLEDSAVYLCASSLILGAFSSGANVLTFGAGSRLTVL.

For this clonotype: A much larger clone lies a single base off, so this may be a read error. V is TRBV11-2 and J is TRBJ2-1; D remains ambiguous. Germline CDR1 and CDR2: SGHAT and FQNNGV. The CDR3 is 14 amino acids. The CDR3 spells CGSSPVRSYNEQFF. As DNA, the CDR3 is TGTGGCAGCAGCCCAGTCAGGTCCTACAATGAGCAGTTCTTC. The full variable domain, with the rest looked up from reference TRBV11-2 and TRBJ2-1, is EAGVAQSPRYKIIEKRQSVAFWCNPISGHATLYWYQQILGQGPKLLIQFQNNGVVDDSQLPKDRFSAERLKGVDSTLKIQPAKLEDSAVYLCGSSPVRSYNEQFFGPGTRLTVL.

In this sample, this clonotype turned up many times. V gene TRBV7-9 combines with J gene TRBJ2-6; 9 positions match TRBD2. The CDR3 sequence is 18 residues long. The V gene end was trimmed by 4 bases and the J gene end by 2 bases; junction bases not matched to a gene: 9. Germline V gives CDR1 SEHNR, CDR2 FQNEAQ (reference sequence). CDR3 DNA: TGTGCCAGCAGCTGGAGGCGGGAGGGAAATGCTGGGGCCAACGTCCTGACTTTC. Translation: CASSWRREGNAGANVLTF.

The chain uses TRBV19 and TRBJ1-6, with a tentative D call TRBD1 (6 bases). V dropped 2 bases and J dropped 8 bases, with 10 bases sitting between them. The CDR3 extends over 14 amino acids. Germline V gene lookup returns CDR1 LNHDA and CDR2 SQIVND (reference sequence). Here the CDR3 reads CASSIQGIDSPLHF. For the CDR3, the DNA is TGTGCCAGTAGTATACAGGGGATAGATTCACCCCTCCACTTT.

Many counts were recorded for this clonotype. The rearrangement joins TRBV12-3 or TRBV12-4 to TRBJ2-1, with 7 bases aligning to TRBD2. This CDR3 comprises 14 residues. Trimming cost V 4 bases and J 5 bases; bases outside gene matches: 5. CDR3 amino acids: CASSSSGRNNEQFF. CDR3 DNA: TGTGCCAGCAGTTCTTCCGGGAGGAACAATGAGCAGTTCTTC.

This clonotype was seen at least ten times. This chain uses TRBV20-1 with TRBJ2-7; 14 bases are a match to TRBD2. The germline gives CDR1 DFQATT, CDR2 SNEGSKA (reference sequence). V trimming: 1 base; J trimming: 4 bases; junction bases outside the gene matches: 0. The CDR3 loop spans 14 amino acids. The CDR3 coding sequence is TGCAGTGCTAGAGGGACTAGCGGGAGGTACGAGCAGTACTTC. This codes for CSARGTSGRYEQYF.

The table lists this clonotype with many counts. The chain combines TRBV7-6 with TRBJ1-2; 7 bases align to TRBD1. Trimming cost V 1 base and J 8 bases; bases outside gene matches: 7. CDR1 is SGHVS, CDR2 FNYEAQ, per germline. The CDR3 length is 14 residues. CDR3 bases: TGTGCCAGCAGCTTAGACAGGGGCGCTGGGGGCTACACCTTC. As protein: CASSLDRGAGGYTF.

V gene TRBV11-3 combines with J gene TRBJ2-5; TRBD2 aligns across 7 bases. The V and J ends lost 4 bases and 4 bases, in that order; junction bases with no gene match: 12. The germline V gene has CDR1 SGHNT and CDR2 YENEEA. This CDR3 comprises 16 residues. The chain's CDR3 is CASSYSGPGWRETQYF. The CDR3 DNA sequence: TGTGCCAGCAGCTATAGCGGGCCAGGGTGGCGAGAGACCCAGTACTTC.

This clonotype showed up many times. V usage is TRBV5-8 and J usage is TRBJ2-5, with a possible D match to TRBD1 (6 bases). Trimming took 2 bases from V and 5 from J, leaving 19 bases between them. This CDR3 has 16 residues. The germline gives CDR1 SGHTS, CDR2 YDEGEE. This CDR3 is CASSFIGQTLGETQYF. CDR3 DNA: TGTGCCAGCAGCTTTATTGGACAGACTCTAGGGGAGACCCAGTACTTC.

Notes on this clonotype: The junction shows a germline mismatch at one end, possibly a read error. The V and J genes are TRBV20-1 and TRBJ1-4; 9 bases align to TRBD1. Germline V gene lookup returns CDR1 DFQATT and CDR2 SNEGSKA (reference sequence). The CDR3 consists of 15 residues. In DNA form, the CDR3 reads TGCAGTGCTAGGGGCGACAGGGGGGTTGGGGAAAAACTGTTCTTT. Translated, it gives CSARGDRGVGEKLFF.

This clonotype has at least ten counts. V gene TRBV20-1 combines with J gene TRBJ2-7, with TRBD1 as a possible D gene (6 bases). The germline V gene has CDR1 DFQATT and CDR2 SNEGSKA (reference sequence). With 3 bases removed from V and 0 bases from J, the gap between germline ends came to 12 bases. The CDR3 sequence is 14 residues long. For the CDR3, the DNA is TGCAGTGCTAGGCCCGGGACACTCTCCTACGAGCAGTACTTC. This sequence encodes CSARPGTLSYEQYF.

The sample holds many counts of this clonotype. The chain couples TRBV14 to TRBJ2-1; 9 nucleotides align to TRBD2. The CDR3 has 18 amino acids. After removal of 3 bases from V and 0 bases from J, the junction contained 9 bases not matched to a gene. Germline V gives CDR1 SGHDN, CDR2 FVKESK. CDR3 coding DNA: TGTGCCAGCAGCCATGTCCCTAGCGGGATTTCCTCCTACAATGAGCAGTTCTTC. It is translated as CASSHVPSGISSYNEQFF. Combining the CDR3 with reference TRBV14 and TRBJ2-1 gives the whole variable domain EAGVTQFPSHSVIEKGQTVTLRCDPISGHDNLYWYRRVMGKEIKFLLHFVKESKQDESGMPNNRFLAERTGGTYSTLKVQPAELEDSGVYFCASSHVPSGISSYNEQFFGPGTRLTVL.